Sequencing of this T cell receptor (beta chain) was carried out in a study of blood T cell repertoires in COVID-19. For the study at large: Collection of acute and convalescent COVID-19 samples took place in the United States, Italy and Spain. The cDNA or gDNA used as material had been derived from T cells, B-cell-depleted T cells, or PBMCs.

Methods used by the authors: Nucleated cell number was recorded as an estimate derived from reference gene primer amplification. Assay used: immunoSEQ multiplex PCR; TCRdb lists only in-frame clones, some missing. That table is the source of V, J and clone size, and D and trimming were worked out from the DNA. In the table there are about 63,000 clones, less than 80% of which are singletons. Germline CDR1 is SGHDT and CDR2 is YYEEEE. The CDR3 contains 14 residues. With V trimmed by 2 bases and J by 3 bases, 4 bases remained unmatched. This sequence was found in a human donor in a cohort sampled during active COVID-19. Material: peripheral blood. The chain joins TRBV5-6 to TRBJ2-5; 7 nucleotides line up with TRBD1. The CDR3 reads CASSLGQGEETQYF. CDR3 in DNA: TGTGCCAGCAGCTTAGGGCAGGGGGAAGAGACCCAGTACTTC.